The 22 T cell receptor beta chains below were found in one sample sequenced in a study of T cells in localized non-small cell lung cancer. Profiling relied on immunoSEQ multiplex PCR, and the TCRdb table lists in-frame clones only, not all of them. The data contain 70,000 to 100,000 clones, more than 75% of them singletons. Sequenced here: PBMCs, sampled before any cancer treatment. The source of these receptors is a woman aged 35-75 years with stage II squamous cell lung carcinoma.

The rearrangement joins TRBV2 to TRBJ2-1; D might be TRBD2 (7 bases). Looked up from germline, CDR1 is SNHLY and CDR2 is FYNNEI. V lost 7 bases to trimming and J lost 9 bases, with 19 bases between them. The CDR3 totals 14 residues. CDR3 amino acids: CASKGGTTGGEQFF. The DNA of the CDR3 is TGTGCCAGCAAGGGGGGGACGACGGGCGGTGAGCAGTTCTTC.

The chain is built from TRBV6-5 and TRBJ2-2; the match to TRBD1 covers 7 bases. The junction had 9 bases not matched to a gene; V was cut back by 7 bases and J by 7 bases. This CDR3 comprises 14 residues. Germline loops: CDR1 MNHEY, CDR2 SVGAGI. The CDR3 DNA sequence: TGTGCCAGCAATCGACAGGGTCTTAACGGGGAGCTGTTTTTT. Protein sequence: CASNRQGLNGELFF.

CDR3: CASSLYGREETQYF. The CDR3 bases are TGTGCCAGCAGTTTATACGGTAGGGAAGAGACCCAGTACTTC. The chain combines TRBV28 with TRBJ2-5; no firm D call. Germline loops: CDR1 MDHEN, CDR2 SYDVKM. V was trimmed by 1 base and J by 3 bases, leaving 9 bases between them. There are 14 residues in the CDR3. Full variable domain (missing parts from reference TRBV28 and TRBJ2-5): DVKVTQSSRYLVKRTGEKVFLECVQDMDHENMFWYRQDPGLGLRLIYFSYDVKMKEKGDIPEGYSVSREKKERFSLILESASTNQTSMYLCASSLYGREETQYFGPGTRLLVL.

The chain has TRBV9 and TRBJ2-5; D is unresolved. Trimming removed 4 bases from V and 2 bases from J, with 12 bases in between. The CDR3 runs 14 residues. Germline V CDR1 and CDR2: SGDLS, YYNGEE. The CDR3 protein is CASSPSLGQETQYF. CDR3 nucleotides: TGTGCCAGCAGCCCTTCCCTAGGACAAGAGACCCAGTACTTC.

The rearrangement joins TRBV7-9 to TRBJ2-4; D is uncertain. V was shortened by 2 bases and J by 11 bases, with 7 bases between the two germline ends. Germline V lookup: CDR1 SEHNR, CDR2 FQNEAQ (reference sequence). The CDR3 loop spans 11 amino acids. DNA of the CDR3: TGTGCCAGCAGCTTATCCGGTTTTCAGTACTTC. Translating gives CASSLSGFQYF.

The gene calls are TRBV6-1 and TRBJ1-6; maybe TRBD1 (5 bases). The CDR3 spans 14 residues. The V gene lost 4 bases and the J gene lost 6 bases, with 10 bases spanning the gap. From germline, CDR1 is MNHNS and CDR2 SASEGT. The CDR3 DNA follows: TGTGCCAGCAGTGTCGGGGCGAGTAATTCACCCCTCCACTTT. It encodes CASSVGASNSPLHF.

The chain combines TRBV27 with TRBJ2-7, with 7 bases fitting TRBD1. V was clipped by 5 bases and J by 6 bases; unmatched bases: 10. This CDR3 spans 14 amino acids. Germline loops: CDR1 MNHEY, CDR2 SMNVEV (reference sequence). The CDR3 region is CASSLVQGPIEQYF. CDR3 nucleotide sequence: TGTGCCAGCAGTCTAGTACAGGGGCCCATCGAGCAGTACTTC.

The V call is TRBV15, the J call TRBJ2-5; TRBD2 might be the D (6 bases). The CDR3 has 15 amino acids. Germline V CDR1 and CDR2: LNHNV, YYDKDF (reference sequence). With 2 bases removed from V and 5 bases from J, the gap between germline ends came to 15 bases. CDR3 in amino acids: CATSRIPLGGETQYF. The CDR3 coding sequence is TGTGCCACCAGCAGAATCCCCCTCGGAGGGGAGACCCAGTACTTC.

The gene calls are TRBV10-3 and TRBJ2-1, with no clear D. This CDR3 spans 11 amino acids. Germline V CDR1 and CDR2: ENHRY, SYGVKD. Trimming took 4 bases from V and 8 from J, leaving 6 bases between them. The CDR3 protein is CAISAKHEQFF. Written as DNA, the CDR3 is TGTGCCATCAGTGCTAAGCATGAGCAGTTCTTC.

The rearrangement links TRBV5-1 to TRBJ1-5; 7 positions match TRBD1. The CDR3 sequence is 14 residues long. V lost 0 bases, J lost 7 bases, and 4 bases stayed unmatched. CDR1 is SGHRS and CDR2 is YFSETQ in the germline V gene. The CDR3 here is CASSLEGAGQPQHF. The DNA of the CDR3 is TGCGCCAGCAGCTTGGAGGGGGCTGGACAGCCCCAGCATTTT.

The chain employs TRBV15 and TRBJ2-7; D is undetermined. From germline, CDR1 is LNHNV and CDR2 YYDKDF (reference sequence). This CDR3 is built from 17 residues. Between the trimmed V and J ends, which lost 0 bases and 2 bases, there was a span of 17 bases. CDR3 nucleotides: TGTGCCACCAGCAGAGATACGAGGAATAGGGTAACCTACGAGCAGTACTTC. Protein sequence: CATSRDTRNRVTYEQYF. The full variable domain, with the rest looked up from reference TRBV15 and TRBJ2-7, is DAMVIQNPRYQVTQFGKPVTLSCSQTLNHNVMYWYQQKSSQAPKLLFHYYDKDFNNEADTPDNFQSRRPNTSFCFLDIRSPGLGDTAMYLCATSRDTRNRVTYEQYFGPGTRLTVT.

The rearrangement uses TRBV7-9 and TRBJ1-2, with D hard to call. With 5 bases removed from V and 3 bases from J, the gap between germline ends came to 10 bases. The CDR3 contains 13 residues. The germline V gene encodes CDR1 SEHNR and CDR2 FQNEAQ (reference sequence). For the CDR3, the DNA is TGTGCCAGCAGCCTTGGAGGAGACTATGGCTACACCTTC. Translation: CASSLGGDYGYTF.

This chain links TRBV6-1 with TRBJ1-2; perhaps TRBD1 as D (5 bases). This CDR3 contains 13 residues. The V gene's germline CDR1 is MNHNS and CDR2 SASEGT. Trimming stripped 6 bases from V and 1 base from J, with 9 bases between. CDR3 bases: TGTGCCAGCAGAGGAGGGGTTAACTATGGCTACACCTTC. It specifies CASRGGVNYGYTF.

The V call is TRBV20-1, the J call TRBJ1-1; D is unresolved. V lost 6 bases and J 1 base, leaving 6 bases between the germline ends. The germline V gene has CDR1 DFQATT and CDR2 SNEGSKA (reference sequence). The CDR3 contains 11 residues. For the CDR3, the DNA is TGCAGTGCCAGCGGGAACACTGAAGCTTTCTTT. Its translation is CSASGNTEAFF.

This clone is a singleton in its sample. The chain links TRBV29-1 to TRBJ2-5; 12 bases line up with TRBD2. J gave up 5 bases and V 4 bases, and 5 bases lay outside the gene matches. The CDR3 runs to 14 residues. Germline V gene sequence: CDR1 SQVTM, CDR2 ANQGSEA. CDR3 coding DNA: TGCAGCGTTGGTCTAGCGGGGGGGTGGGAGACCCAGTACTTC. It translates to CSVGLAGGWETQYF.

The CDR3 sequence: CASSTTSGRWDEQFF. The CDR3, as DNA: TGTGCCAGCAGCACGACTAGCGGGCGCTGGGATGAGCAGTTCTTC. This sequence joins TRBV5-6 and TRBJ2-1, with 10 bases identical to TRBD2. J lost 8 bases, V lost 4 bases, and 9 bases had no gene match. The CDR3 is 15 amino acids. Per the germline V gene, CDR1 is SGHDT and CDR2 is YYEEEE.

This chain joins TRBV2 and TRBJ1-6; D unresolved. Germline-derived CDR1 and CDR2 are SNHLY and FYNNEI. V was clipped by 8 bases and J by 7 bases, with 21 bases between them. The CDR3 totals 16 residues. CDR3 loop: CASVPDAGRNNSPLHF. The CDR3 DNA reads TGTGCCAGCGTACCGGACGCTGGGAGAAACAATTCACCCCTCCACTTT.

V and J are TRBV6-6 and TRBJ1-5, with D possibly matching TRBD1 (5 bases). CDR3 length: 16 residues. The V and J ends lost 8 bases and 2 bases respectively, with 19 bases between them. The germline V gene has CDR1 MNHNY and CDR2 SVGAGI (reference sequence). This chain's CDR3 is CASHTTGDGGNQPQHF. CDR3 sequence (DNA): TGTGCCAGCCACACCACGGGGGATGGCGGCAATCAGCCCCAGCATTTT.

The chain has TRBV2 and TRBJ1-4, with TRBD1 matching 7 bases. The CDR3 contains 15 residues. J gave up 2 bases and V 6 bases, and 6 bases lay outside the gene matches. The germline V gene encodes CDR1 SNHLY and CDR2 FYNNEI. For the CDR3, the DNA is TGTGCCAGCAGCCTAGAGGGACAGACTAATGAAAAACTGTTTTTT. Translating gives CASSLEGQTNEKLFF.

This sequence joins TRBV27 and TRBJ1-2, with D maybe TRBD1 (5 bases). CDR1 and CDR2 from the germline V gene are MNHEY and SMNVEV (reference sequence). V was cut by 3 bases and J by 7 bases, with 21 bases left in between. The CDR3 is 16 residues long. The CDR3: CASSFAGGANVAGYTF. The CDR3 nucleotides are TGTGCCAGCAGTTTCGCAGGCGGGGCTAACGTCGCTGGCTACACCTTC.

This chain links TRBV6-1 with TRBJ2-2; either TRBD1 or TRBD2 may supply D (6 bases each). The V end was cut by 6 bases, the J end by 0 bases, with 11 bases between. The CDR3 contains 15 residues. Germline CDR1 MNHNS, CDR2 SASEGT. As DNA, the CDR3 is TGTGCCAGCAGGCGGGACATTACGAACACCGGGGAGCTGTTTTTT. Its translation: CASRRDITNTGELFF.

J is TRBJ1-2 and V is TRBV5-4; TRBD1 aligns across 12 bases. The V and J ends lost 1 base and 2 bases, in that order; junction bases with no gene match: 6. Germline CDR1 reads SGHNT; CDR2 reads YYREEE (reference sequence). The CDR3 consists of 17 residues. CDR3 bases: TGTGCCAGCAGCTTGTCGGGACAGGGGGCGATGAACTATGGCTACACCTTC. Its translation is CASSLSGQGAMNYGYTF.